The 26 T cell receptor beta chains below come from one sample, sequenced in a study of vaccination and CD4 T cells after COVID-19. Their specific antigens are unknown. Documented treatment: approximately nine-day PBMC culture with coronavirus spike peptide pools or control peptides (ViraFEST assay). Sequencing of DNA taken from cultured CD4+ T cells relied on the Oncomine TCR Beta short-read assay. MiXCR was run by TCRdb on the PCR reads, yielding one entry per CDR3 protein. The table lists around 26,000 distinct CDR3 sequences, approximately 67% of them singletons. The material was CD4+ T cells from blood, cultured in vitro, obtained after SARS-CoV-2 vaccination. The receptors come from a human donor who received a COVID-19 vaccine.

CDR3 protein: CATQGSETQYF. Written as DNA, the CDR3 is TGTGCCACTCAGGGTAGTGAGACCCAGTACTTC. This chain links TRBV19 with TRBJ2-5; TRBD1 is a possible D gene (5 bases). The CDR3 covers 11 residues. V lost 10 bases and J lost 5, with 11 bases in between. The germline V gene has CDR1 LNHDA and CDR2 SQIVND (reference sequence).

The chain couples TRBV2 to TRBJ2-1; 7 bases agree with TRBD2. V was clipped by 2 bases and J by 0 bases; unmatched bases: 13. The CDR3 extends over 19 amino acids. Germline CDR1 is SNHLY and CDR2 is FYNNEI. CDR3 nucleotide sequence: TGTGCCAGCAGTGAATGGGGGGGGGGGGGTGCTGGCTCCTACAATGAGCAGTTCTTC. Its translation: CASSEWGGGGAGSYNEQFF.

This sequence joins TRBV20-1 and TRBJ1-6, with D perhaps TRBD1 (5 bases). Germline V CDR1 and CDR2: DFQATT, SNEGSKA (reference sequence). V lost 6 bases and J 9 bases, leaving 21 bases between the germline ends. CDR3 length equals 15 residues. The CDR3 bases are TGCAGTGCCCGCGATGGGGACTCCGGTAGTTCACCCCTCCACTTT. Its protein product is CSARDGDSGSSPLHF.

This clonotype turned up a few times. This chain uses TRBV7-9 with TRBJ2-3, with D possibly called TRBD1 or TRBD2 (6 bases each). The V end lost 5 bases, the J end lost 4 bases, and 13 bases lay between the germline ends. The CDR3 loop spans 14 amino acids. Germline-derived CDR1 and CDR2 are SEHNR and FQNEAQ (reference sequence). The CDR3 DNA reads as TGTGCCAGCAGCCATGGGGGGCCGGCAGATACGCAGTATTTT. Its protein product is CASSHGGPADTQYF.

The rearrangement uses TRBV27 and TRBJ2-5, with D possibly being TRBD1 (6 bases). Germline CDR1 is MNHEY and CDR2 is SMNVEV (reference sequence). The germline V and J ends were trimmed by 3 bases and 5 bases, with 13 bases remaining between them. The CDR3 consists of 14 residues. The CDR3 reads CASSFSGVRETQYF. The CDR3 DNA reads TGTGCCAGCAGTTTCTCAGGGGTGCGGGAGACCCAGTACTTC.

The chain has TRBV10-3 and TRBJ2-5, with 7 bases fitting TRBD1. The J segment lost 2 bases and the V segment lost 6 bases, leaving 12 bases of the junction unmatched. The germline gives CDR1 ENHRY, CDR2 SYGVKD. The CDR3 contains 16 residues. Here the CDR3 reads CAISARGQSGQETQYF. The CDR3 DNA follows: TGTGCCATCAGCGCCAGGGGACAGAGTGGGCAAGAGACCCAGTACTTC.

This sequence joins TRBV12-3 or TRBV12-4 and TRBJ2-1, with 9 bases that match TRBD1. The V and J ends lost 6 bases and 8 bases, in that order; junction bases with no gene match: 8. CDR3 length equals 14 residues. The CDR3, as DNA: TGTGCCAGCAGGTACCCGGGACAGGGCTATGAGCAGTTCTTC. Translating it yields CASRYPGQGYEQFF.

The chain combines TRBV2 with TRBJ1-5; no firm D call. CDR3 length: 13 residues. Per the germline V gene, CDR1 is SNHLY and CDR2 is FYNNEI. Trimming removed 5 bases at V and 5 bases at J, with 10 bases between. CDR3 loop: CASSRTVDQPQHF. Written as DNA, the CDR3 is TGTGCCAGCAGTAGAACCGTCGATCAGCCCCAGCATTTT.

The rearrangement joins TRBV20-1 to TRBJ1-1; D perhaps matches TRBD1 (6 bases). The germline CDR1 and CDR2 sequences are DFQATT and SNEGSKA (reference sequence). V lost 4 bases and J lost 0, with 9 bases in between. CDR3 length equals 13 residues. CDR3 in amino acids: CSATDSLNTEAFF. The CDR3 DNA reads as TGCAGTGCTACGGACAGCCTGAACACTGAAGCTTTCTTT.

The V call is TRBV11-3, the J call TRBJ2-5; either TRBD1 or TRBD2 may supply D (6 bases each). Trimming shortened V by 5 bases and J by 2 bases, and 9 bases separated the two germline ends. The CDR3 is 13 residues long. The germline V gene has CDR1 SGHNT and CDR2 YENEEA. The CDR3 here is CASSQGGQETQYF. The CDR3 DNA follows: TGTGCCAGCAGCCAAGGGGGGCAAGAGACCCAGTACTTC.

The CDR3 loop reads CASSGDRGETQYF. In nucleotides, the CDR3 is TGTGCCAGCAGTGGGGACAGGGGGGAGACCCAGTACTTC. V and J are TRBV2 and TRBJ2-5; 11 bases are a match to TRBD1. The CDR3 is 13 amino acids. V gave up 4 bases and J gave up 5 bases; unmatched junction bases: 0. Germline CDR1 reads SNHLY; CDR2 reads FYNNEI.

This clonotype has a handful of counts. The chain recombines TRBV4-1 with TRBJ1-1; 9 bases line up with TRBD1. Germline CDR1 is MGHRA and CDR2 is YSYEKL. J lost 3 bases, V lost 3 bases, and 11 bases had no gene match. CDR3 size: 17 residues. CDR3 residues: CASSHIFRDRAYTEAFF. CDR3 coding DNA: TGCGCCAGCAGCCACATATTTAGGGACAGGGCGTACACTGAAGCTTTCTTT.

Concerning this clonotype: One end of the junction varies from germline; a read error may be responsible. The V call is TRBV19, the J call TRBJ1-6; D remains unclear. From germline, CDR1 is LNHDA and CDR2 SQIVND (reference sequence). The CDR3 has 15 amino acids. CDR3 sequence reads: CASSPAAAENSPFHF. The CDR3 DNA reads as TGTGCCAGTAGTCCCGCGGCGGCCGAAAATTCACCCTTCCACTTT.

The gene calls are TRBV10-3 and TRBJ2-5; 10 bases line up with TRBD1. The germline CDR1 and CDR2 sequences are ENHRY and SYGVKD. V was clipped by 6 bases and J by 0 bases; unmatched bases: 7. The CDR3 totals 16 residues. The CDR3 is CAISRGTGAYQETQYF. CDR3 DNA sequence: TGTGCCATCAGCCGGGGGACAGGGGCGTACCAAGAGACCCAGTACTTC.

The chain carries TRBV21-1 and TRBJ2-7. TRBV21-1 is a recognized pseudogene. The CDR3 contains 16 residues. The CDR3, as DNA: TGTGCCAGCAGCATCACAGCCACCTCTAACTCCTACGAGCAGTACTTC. It encodes CASSITATSNSYEQYF.

This clonotype was counted a few times. This chain joins TRBV2 and TRBJ2-5; D ambiguous. Trimming took 10 bases from V and 0 from J, leaving 12 bases between them. This CDR3 comprises 13 residues. The germline V gene encodes CDR1 SNHLY and CDR2 FYNNEI. The CDR3 spells CATEGQDQETQYF. The CDR3 DNA follows: TGTGCCACCGAAGGGCAGGACCAAGAGACCCAGTACTTC.

This chain links TRBV27 with TRBJ1-1, with D perhaps TRBD1 (6 bases). The CDR3 has 14 amino acids. The germline V gene encodes CDR1 MNHEY and CDR2 SMNVEV (reference sequence). V was pared by 5 bases and J by 2 bases, with 12 bases between. The CDR3 here is CASSRGAVNTEAFF. CDR3 in DNA: TGTGCCAGCAGTAGGGGGGCAGTCAACACTGAAGCTTTCTTT.

CDR3 protein: CASSSDRGRSLDEQYF. CDR3 DNA: TGTGCCAGCAGCTCCGACAGGGGGCGAAGCTTAGACGAGCAGTACTTC. This chain joins TRBV14 and TRBJ2-7, with 10 bases lining up with TRBD1. The trim removed 5 bases at V and 5 bases at J, leaving 12 bases unmatched. The germline V gene encodes CDR1 SGHDN and CDR2 FVKESK. There are 16 residues in the CDR3.

The chain couples TRBV10-1 to TRBJ2-5, with a weak D call TRBD2 (5 bases). V lost 9 bases, J lost 3 bases, and 14 bases lay in between. Germline lookup yields CDR1 WNHNN and CDR2 SYGVQD (reference sequence). The CDR3 spans 13 residues. CDR3 residues: CASSDGVEETQYF. The CDR3 DNA sequence: TGCGCCAGTAGCGACGGGGTGGAAGAGACCCAGTACTTC.

The chain employs TRBV5-4 and TRBJ2-7, with 7 nucleotides matching TRBD2. J lost 2 bases, V lost 0 bases, and 5 bases had no gene match. The V gene's germline CDR1 is SGHNT and CDR2 YYREEE (reference sequence). The CDR3 length is 15 residues. The CDR3 loop is CASSLGGLNTYEQYF. The CDR3 region has the DNA TGTGCCAGCAGCTTGGGGGGACTAAACACCTACGAGCAGTACTTC.

The V and J genes are TRBV7-9 and TRBJ2-5; TRBD1 might be the D (6 bases). The germline V gene encodes CDR1 SEHNR and CDR2 FQNEAQ (reference sequence). The CDR3 is 14 residues long. Trimming removed 0 bases from V and 7 bases from J, with 12 bases in between. Here the CDR3 reads CASSLAGVGGTQYF. CDR3 DNA: TGTGCCAGCAGCTTAGCTGGTGTAGGGGGGACCCAGTACTTC.

The chain recombines TRBV4-2 with TRBJ1-5; 8 bases align to TRBD1. The CDR3 loop spans 17 amino acids. CDR1 and CDR2 from the germline V gene are LGHNA and YNFKEQ. Trimming at V came to 5 bases and at J to 0 bases, leaving 9 bases not matched to a gene. CDR3 in amino acids: CASSGGTGDYSNQPQHF. The CDR3 nucleotides are TGTGCCAGCAGCGGCGGGACAGGTGATTATAGCAATCAGCCCCAGCATTTT.

The V call is TRBV29-1, the J call TRBJ1-2, with a tentative D call TRBD1 (6 bases). This CDR3 comprises 16 residues. CDR1 and CDR2 from the germline V gene are SQVTM and ANQGSEA. Between the trimmed V and J ends, which lost 0 bases and 0 bases, there was a span of 14 bases. CDR3 in DNA: TGCAGCGTTGAAGACGACAGGAGATCGGCTAACTATGGCTACACCTTC. Protein sequence: CSVEDDRRSANYGYTF.

Worth noting for this clonotype: The final CDR3 position lacks the conserved phenylalanine or tryptophan, pointing to a likely read error. This chain uses TRBV10-3 with TRBJ2-1; 12 positions match TRBD2. V shed 3 bases, J shed 8 bases, and the junction held 2 bases outside the gene matches. The CDR3 loop spans 14 amino acids. The germline CDR1 and CDR2 sequences are ENHRY and SYGVKD. CDR3 sequence reads: CAISELAGGYEQFL. The DNA for the CDR3 is TGTGCCATCAGTGAACTAGCGGGGGGCTATGAGCAGTTCCTC.

The rearrangement joins TRBV30 to TRBJ2-5; 11 bases agree with TRBD1. Trimming took 0 bases from V and 5 from J; bases not matched to a gene: 14. The CDR3 has 18 residues. Per germline, CDR1 GTSNPN and CDR2 SVGIG (reference sequence). The CDR3 DNA is TGTGCCTGGAGTGTACGGACAGGGGGCGCGTGGGGGTCTGAGACCCAGTACTTC. Amino acid sequence: CAWSVRTGGAWGSETQYF.

The V and J genes are TRBV7-9 and TRBJ2-5; 10 positions agree with TRBD2. Germline CDR1 reads SEHNR; CDR2 reads FQNEAQ (reference sequence). This CDR3 has 15 residues. V shed 4 bases and J 5 bases; nucleotides not matched to a gene: 7. As DNA, the CDR3 is TGTGCCAGCAGCTCACAGCGGGGGGGCGGGGAGACCCAGTACTTC. The encoded protein is CASSSQRGGGETQYF.